Described below is a single T cell receptor (beta chain) sequence and its context. Original data processing: How many nucleated cells were present was estimated from reference gene primer amplification. This table comes from immunoSEQ multiplex PCR, and its TCRdb copy is limited to in-frame clones, with some not included. Clone size and V and J calls were adopted from that table, with D and trimming inferred from the DNA. The sample has about 15,000 clones; roughly 75% are singletons. This record comes from a study of blood T cell repertoires in COVID-19. Study-wide context: Whether acute or convalescent, the COVID-19 samples came from the United States, Italy and Spain. T cells, B-cell-depleted T cells, or PBMCs provided the cDNA or gDNA that served as material.

J was trimmed by 2 bases and V by 1 base; bases with no gene match: 15. The CDR3 covers 18 residues. CDR1 and CDR2 from the germline V gene are GTSNPN and SVGIG (reference sequence). The sequence was collected from a man aged 55 to 70 with active or convalescent COVID-19. Source material: peripheral blood. The chain combines TRBV30 with TRBJ1-2; TRBD1 agrees at 8 bases. The CDR3 here is CAWSGQGANYSPNYGYTF. CDR3 nucleotides: TGTGCCTGGAGTGGGCAGGGGGCTAACTACTCCCCGAACTATGGCTACACCTTC.